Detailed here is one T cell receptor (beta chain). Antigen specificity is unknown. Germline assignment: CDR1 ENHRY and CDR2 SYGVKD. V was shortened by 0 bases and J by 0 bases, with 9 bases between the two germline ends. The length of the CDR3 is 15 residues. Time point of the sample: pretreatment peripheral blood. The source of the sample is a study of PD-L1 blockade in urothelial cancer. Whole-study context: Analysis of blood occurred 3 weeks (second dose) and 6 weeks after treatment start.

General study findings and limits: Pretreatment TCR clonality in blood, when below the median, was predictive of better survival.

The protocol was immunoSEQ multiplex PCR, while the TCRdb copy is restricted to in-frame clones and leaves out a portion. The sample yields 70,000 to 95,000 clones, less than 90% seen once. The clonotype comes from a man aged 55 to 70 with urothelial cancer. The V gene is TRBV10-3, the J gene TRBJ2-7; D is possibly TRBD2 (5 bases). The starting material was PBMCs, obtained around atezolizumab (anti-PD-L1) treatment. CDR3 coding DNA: TGTGCCATCAGTGAGTCCAGCGGAAACTCCTACGAGCAGTACTTC. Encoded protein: CAISESSGNSYEQYF.